This T cell receptor (beta chain) stems from a study of T cell repertoires in cytomegalovirus infection. Study context: Evidence of both CMV infection and a matching HLA type came from public TCR beta signatures. Study-level results: HLA-C-restricted CMV-specific TCR beta clonotypes prevailed in the ex vivo response. Summed frequency of shared TCR beta families picked out CMV carriers who also had the relevant HLA.

CDR1 DFQATT and CDR2 SNEGSKA come from the germline V gene (reference sequence). With 1 base removed from V and 7 bases from J, the gap between germline ends came to 13 bases. The CDR3 has 14 amino acids. MiXCR was run by TCRdb on the reads, yielding one entry per CDR3 protein. The table includes a few hundred thousand distinct CDR3 sequences, 40% detected once. This clonotype occurred once. Its target is not known. The genes are TRBV20-1 and TRBJ2-2, with TRBD1 as a possible D gene (6 bases). The sequencing used cultured PBMCs, collected from culture after CMV antigen stimulation. The TCR originated in a human donor in good health (CMV status not recorded). Some clones in this sample may be carry-over from other donors' samples. Here the CDR3 reads CSARGETGIGELFF. The CDR3 DNA is TGCAGTGCTAGAGGGGAAACAGGGATCGGGGAGCTGTTTTTT.